A single T cell receptor (beta chain) is shown here with its context. Its antigen is not known. This record belongs to a study of T cell repertoires in cytomegalovirus infection. Study summary: HLA-B-restricted CMV epitopes that are well studied, plus recently identified HLA-C-restricted ones, were used by the study. It was the public TCR beta signatures that indicated both CMV infection and matching HLA type. Broader study findings: Ex vivo, HLA-C-restricted CMV-specific TCR beta clonotypes prevailed over the rest of the response. CMV carriers with the relevant HLA were identified by cumulative public TCR beta family frequency.

CDR3 length: 15 residues. The V end lost 5 bases, the J end lost 3 bases, and 16 bases lay between the germline ends. CDR1 is LNHDA and CDR2 is SQIVND in the germline V gene (reference sequence). Each CDR3 protein gets one entry after TCRdb re-called the reads with MiXCR. In the table there are about 220,000 distinct CDR3 sequences, around 35% of which are singletons. This TCR came from a human donor in good health (CMV status not recorded). Some clones in this sample may be carry-over from other donors' samples. The sample consisted of CD8+ T cells from cultured PBMCs, taken from culture after CMV antigen stimulation. The rearrangement uses TRBV19 and TRBJ1-2; TRBD1 is a possible D gene (6 bases). CDR3 amino acids: CASSPRQERYYGYTF. The CDR3 region has the DNA TGTGCCAGTAGTCCACGACAGGAACGGTACTATGGCTACACCTTC.